A single sample gave rise to the 12 T cell receptor beta chains below, sequenced in a study of T-cell memory formation after mild COVID-19. TCRdb re-analysed the 5' RACE reads in MiXCR, keeping a single row per CDR3 protein. The repertoire holds around 310,000 distinct CDR3 sequences, with roughly 15% as singletons. Sequenced sample: PBMCs or a T cell subset sorted from them (not recorded which). The receptors come from a man aged 18 to 29 who had mild COVID-19 (a few samples of this study predate the infection). Cell type and time point are not known.

This chain uses TRBV6-6 with TRBJ1-3; 7 nucleotides agree with TRBD1. The V segment lost 8 bases and the J segment 0 bases; nucleotides outside the gene matches: 7. Germline V gene data show CDR1 as MNHNY and CDR2 as SVGAGI (reference sequence). The length of the CDR3 is 15 residues. The CDR3 DNA reads TGTGCCAGCGGCGACAGGGTTATCTCTGGAAACACCATATATTTT. Encoded protein: CASGDRVISGNTIYF.

This clonotype turned up a few times. V usage is TRBV6-2 or TRBV6-3 and J usage is TRBJ1-3, with D uncertain. V lost 6 bases, J lost 3 bases, and 18 bases lay in between. Germline V gene lookup returns CDR1 MNHEY and CDR2 SVGEGT. The CDR3 length is 16 residues. The CDR3, as DNA: TGTGCCAGCAGCGACCTTGAGGAGTTATTTGGAAACACCATATATTTT. This translates into CASSDLEELFGNTIYF.

The chain has TRBV27 and TRBJ2-1, with TRBD1 matching 11 bases. This CDR3 has 16 amino acids. The V gene's germline CDR1 is MNHEY and CDR2 SMNVEV (reference sequence). V lost 6 bases, J lost 5 bases, and 9 bases stayed unmatched. This chain's CDR3 is CASRRMGQGGDNEQFF. DNA of the CDR3: TGTGCCAGCAGGCGCATGGGACAGGGGGGGGACAATGAGCAGTTCTTC.

This rearrangement joins TRBV7-3 to TRBJ2-1; possibly TRBD2 for D (5 bases). Trimming pared 5 bases from V and 10 bases from J, leaving 21 bases between. This CDR3 region has 15 residues. The V gene's germline CDR1 is SGHTA and CDR2 FQGTGA. CDR3 coding DNA: TGTGCCAGCAGCAATCCTACGGACGGAGGCCGGGAGCAGTTCTTC. Amino acids: CASSNPTDGGREQFF. Full variable domain (missing parts from reference TRBV7-3 and TRBJ2-1): GAGVSQTPSNKVTEKGKYVELRCDPISGHTALYWYRQSLGQGPEFLIYFQGTGAADDSGLPNDRFFAVRPEGSVSTLKIQRTERGDSAVYLCASSNPTDGGREQFFGPGTRLTVL.

The chain uses TRBV10-3 and TRBJ2-7, with 8 bases identical to TRBD2. CDR3 length equals 14 residues. Trimming at V came to 6 bases and at J to 5 bases, leaving 9 bases not matched to a gene. CDR1 ENHRY and CDR2 SYGVKD come from the germline V gene. The CDR3 DNA follows: TGTGCCATCAGAGCGGGGGCCGATGTCAACGAGCAGTACTTC. It yields the protein CAIRAGADVNEQYF.

The chain has TRBV12-3 or TRBV12-4 and TRBJ1-2; D is perhaps TRBD1 (5 bases). V was clipped by 6 bases and J by 8 bases, with 25 bases between them. The CDR3 covers 16 residues. Here the CDR3 reads CASSPTPGPVLLGYTF. For the CDR3, the DNA is TGTGCCAGCAGCCCCACTCCGGGACCTGTTCTCCTGGGCTACACCTTC.

This clonotype was counted many times. The V call is TRBV18, the J call TRBJ2-5, with D unresolved. The CDR3 sequence is 16 residues long. The V end lost 3 bases, the J end lost 4 bases, and 18 bases lay between the germline ends. Germline V lookup: CDR1 KGHSH, CDR2 LQKENI. CDR3 sequence reads: CASSPTLEVQRETQYF. CDR3 in DNA: TGTGCCAGCTCACCTACCTTAGAGGTCCAAAGAGAGACCCAGTACTTC. The whole variable domain, remainder taken from reference TRBV18 and TRBJ2-5, is NAGVMQNPRHLVRRRGQEARLRCSPMKGHSHVYWYRQLPEEGLKFMVYLQKENIIDESGMPKERFSAEFPKEGPSILRIQQVVRGDSAAYFCASSPTLEVQRETQYFGPGTRLLVL.

Only a few counts were recorded for this clonotype. The chain carries TRBV4-3 and TRBJ1-2, with TRBD1 as a possible D gene (5 bases). V was cut by 0 bases and J by 7 bases, with 18 bases left in between. This CDR3 comprises 16 residues. Germline CDR1 and CDR2: LGHNA and YSLEER. The CDR3 DNA sequence: TGCGCCAGCAGCCAAGATTTAGGCAGGGCTTCCTTTGGCTACACCTTC. Translated: CASSQDLGRASFGYTF.

The V and J genes are TRBV7-3 and TRBJ2-3; D perhaps matches TRBD1 (5 bases). The CDR3 is 15 amino acids. Germline lookup yields CDR1 SGHTA and CDR2 FQGTGA. V gave up 3 bases and J gave up 2 bases, with 12 bases separating them. The CDR3 reads CASSFIAGSTDTQYF. DNA of the CDR3: TGTGCCAGCAGCTTTATTGCAGGGTCCACAGATACGCAGTATTTT.

This clonotype has a handful of counts. CDR3 DNA sequence: TGCGCCAGCAGCCAAGATACCCGGGAACCCCAGCATTTT. Its translation: CASSQDTREPQHF. The chain links TRBV4-3 to TRBJ1-5; D is uncertain. Between the trimmed V and J ends, which lost 0 bases and 10 bases, there was a span of 10 bases. This CDR3 comprises 13 residues. Germline loops: CDR1 LGHNA, CDR2 YSLEER.

This chain connects TRBV10-3 to TRBJ2-1, with D tentatively TRBD2 (6 bases). The V and J ends lost 5 bases and 4 bases respectively, with 15 bases between them. This CDR3 region has 15 residues. Germline values: CDR1 ENHRY, CDR2 SYGVKD. The CDR3 loop reads CAISRIRDFYNEQFF. CDR3 nucleotide sequence: TGTGCCATCAGTCGGATCCGGGACTTTTACAATGAGCAGTTCTTC.

The V call is TRBV7-8, the J call TRBJ2-5; 12 nucleotides match TRBD1. V was clipped by 5 bases and J by 5 bases; unmatched bases: 6. This CDR3 is 15 amino acids long. Germline lookup yields CDR1 SGHVS and CDR2 FQNEAQ. CDR3 sequence (DNA): TGTGCCAGCAGCGGGGACAGGGGGCGGTGGGAGACCCAGTACTTC. Translating it yields CASSGDRGRWETQYF.